One and the same sample provided the 18 T cell receptor beta chains below, sequenced in a study of cytomegalovirus exposure and HLA in healthy donors. Generated by immunoSEQ multiplex PCR, the TCRdb table keeps only in-frame clones and is missing some. Among approximately 130,000 clones listed, roughly 89% were seen once. Sequencing was carried out using PBMCs. All receptors derive from a woman between 18 and 30 years old in good health and CMV-seronegative.

A few counts support this clone. The identical CDR3 is also encoded by other nucleotide sequences in the sample. DNA for the CDR3: TGTGCCAGCAGTTTTGCGGGGGGCTCCTACGAGCAGTACTTC. Translating gives CASSFAGGSYEQYF. This sequence joins TRBV28 and TRBJ2-7; 8 nucleotides line up with TRBD2. V trimming: 3 bases; J trimming: 0 bases; junction bases outside the gene matches: 1. CDR1 and CDR2 (germline): MDHEN, SYDVKM. CDR3 length: 14 residues.

This sequence joins TRBV13 and TRBJ1-1, with D uncertain. The V end lost 0 bases, the J end lost 0 bases, and 5 bases lay between the germline ends. CDR3 length: 14 residues. Germline values: CDR1 PRHDT, CDR2 FYEKMQ (reference sequence). Here the CDR3 reads CASSLGFMNTEAFF. In nucleotides, the CDR3 is TGTGCCAGCAGCTTAGGATTCATGAACACTGAAGCTTTCTTT. Full variable domain (rest looked up from reference TRBV13 and TRBJ1-1): AAGVIQSPRHLIKEKRETATLKCYPIPRHDTVYWYQQGPGQDPQFLISFYEKMQSDKGSIPDRFSAQQFSDYHSELNMSSLELGDSALYFCASSLGFMNTEAFFGQGTRLTVV.

V gene TRBV11-2 combines with J gene TRBJ2-1, with D possibly matching TRBD2 (5 bases). Trimming cost V 5 bases and J 7 bases, with 12 bases left between them. Per germline, CDR1 SGHAT and CDR2 FQNNGV. CDR3 size: 13 residues. The CDR3 DNA follows: TGTGCCAGCAGCCCTCTAGCCGCTAATGAGCAGTTCTTC. It translates to CASSPLAANEQFF.

This chain uses TRBV28 with TRBJ2-2; D is perhaps TRBD2 (6 bases). The V end was cut by 6 bases, the J end by 5 bases, with 16 bases between. Germline CDR1 is MDHEN and CDR2 is SYDVKM. CDR3 size: 15 residues. CDR3 sequence (DNA): TGTGCCAGCAGCCGGGAGAGCCGGGGGACCGGGGAGCTGTTTTTT. It encodes CASSRESRGTGELFF. Full variable domain (remainder filled in from reference TRBV28 and TRBJ2-2): DVKVTQSSRYLVKRTGEKVFLECVQDMDHENMFWYRQDPGLGLRLIYFSYDVKMKEKGDIPEGYSVSREKKERFSLILESASTNQTSMYLCASSRESRGTGELFFGEGSRLTVL.

The chain combines TRBV14 with TRBJ2-5, with D possibly being TRBD1 (6 bases). Trimming took off 4 bases at V and 2 bases at J, with 14 bases between the two ends. The CDR3 consists of 15 residues. CDR1 is SGHDN, CDR2 FVKESK, per germline. CDR3: CASSLSQGFQETQYF. CDR3 sequence (DNA): TGTGCCAGCAGCCTTTCCCAGGGGTTTCAAGAGACCCAGTACTTC.

The CDR3 is CASSPNGGAGTEAFF. CDR3 sequence (DNA): TGTGCCAGCAGCCCTAATGGGGGGGCGGGCACTGAAGCTTTCTTT. V and J are TRBV7-9 and TRBJ1-1, with TRBD1 as a possible D gene (6 bases). V was trimmed by 5 bases and J by 4 bases, leaving 17 bases between them. The CDR3 runs to 15 residues. Germline loops: CDR1 SEHNR, CDR2 FQNEAQ (reference sequence).

This chain joins TRBV9 and TRBJ2-1, with 9 positions matching TRBD2. The CDR3 consists of 14 residues. In germline, CDR1 is SGDLS, CDR2 YYNGEE. Trimming at V came to 6 bases and at J to 8 bases, leaving 9 bases not matched to a gene. CDR3 in amino acids: CASTAGGLWDEQFF. CDR3 sequence (DNA): TGTGCCAGCACGGCGGGAGGGCTATGGGATGAGCAGTTCTTC.

This clone was observed once. The chain uses TRBV18 and TRBJ2-3; 9 positions agree with TRBD1. Trimming removed 8 bases from V and 1 base from J; junction bases left unmatched: 7. Germline V CDR1 and CDR2: KGHSH, LQKENI. CDR3 size: 15 residues. The CDR3 reads CASTQRTGGTDTQYF. DNA of the CDR3: TGTGCCAGCACGCAACGGACAGGGGGCACAGATACGCAGTATTTT.

This chain uses TRBV9 with TRBJ2-2; the match to TRBD2 covers 11 bases. V was pared by 2 bases and J by 5 bases, with 5 bases of the junction left unmatched. The CDR3 runs to 16 residues. In germline, CDR1 is SGDLS, CDR2 YYNGEE. The CDR3 loop is CASSVRLAGGTGELFF. CDR3 in DNA: TGTGCCAGCAGCGTTCGGCTAGCGGGGGGTACCGGGGAGCTGTTTTTT.

V usage is TRBV28 and J usage is TRBJ1-1, with D maybe TRBD1 (6 bases). This CDR3 has 13 amino acids. The V end was cut by 6 bases, the J end by 4 bases, with 12 bases between. CDR1 is MDHEN, CDR2 SYDVKM, per germline. The chain's CDR3 is CASRSTGFTEAFF. The CDR3 region has the DNA TGTGCCAGCAGGTCGACAGGTTTCACTGAAGCTTTCTTT.

The rearrangement links TRBV5-1 to TRBJ2-7; 11 positions match TRBD2. This CDR3 spans 18 amino acids. The trim removed 3 bases at V and 2 bases at J, leaving 13 bases unmatched. Germline CDR1 is SGHRS and CDR2 is YFSETQ. This chain's CDR3 is CASSSDGTSGQPAYEQYF. The CDR3 DNA is TGCGCCAGCAGCTCGGATGGGACTAGCGGCCAACCCGCCTACGAGCAGTACTTC. Supplemented by reference TRBV5-1 and TRBJ2-7, the full variable domain reads KAGVTQTPRYLIKTRGQQVTLSCSPISGHRSVSWYQQTPGQGLQFLFEYFSETQRNKGNFPGRFSGRQFSNSRSEMNVSTLELGDSALYLCASSSDGTSGQPAYEQYFGPGTRLTVT.

The chain combines TRBV11-2 with TRBJ2-5; the match to TRBD1 covers 7 bases. CDR3 length: 14 residues. The germline CDR1 and CDR2 sequences are SGHAT and FQNNGV. The ends lost 4 bases at V and 5 bases at J; junction bases unmatched: 7. CDR3 amino acids: CASSSYGTAETQYF. The CDR3 coding sequence is TGTGCCAGCAGCTCCTATGGGACAGCTGAGACCCAGTACTTC.

V and J are TRBV30 and TRBJ1-4; D gene ambiguous. The V end was cut by 0 bases, the J end by 0 bases, with 14 bases between. Germline CDR1 reads GTSNPN; CDR2 reads SVGIG (reference sequence). This CDR3 contains 17 residues. CDR3 sequence: CAWSVGRRSATNEKLFF. The CDR3 DNA reads TGTGCCTGGAGTGTGGGCAGGCGTTCTGCAACTAATGAAAAACTGTTTTTT.

The rearrangement uses TRBV11-3 and TRBJ2-7; 10 bases map to TRBD2. This CDR3 is built from 17 residues. Per the germline V gene, CDR1 is SGHNT and CDR2 is YENEEA. The ends lost 0 bases at V and 4 bases at J; junction bases unmatched: 9. CDR3 in amino acids: CASSLDLLAGETYEQYF. The CDR3 nucleotides read TGTGCCAGCAGCTTAGATCTTCTAGCGGGAGAGACTTACGAGCAGTACTTC.

The chain uses TRBV19 and TRBJ2-1; 9 bases are a match to TRBD2. This CDR3 is 18 amino acids long. V lost 4 bases, J lost 0 bases, and 10 bases stayed unmatched. Germline V CDR1 and CDR2: LNHDA, SQIVND (reference sequence). The CDR3 region is CASSNPSGRPSSYNEQFF. The CDR3 DNA follows: TGTGCCAGTAGTAATCCCAGCGGGAGGCCGAGCTCCTACAATGAGCAGTTCTTC.

The chain couples TRBV7-9 to TRBJ2-7, with a weak D call TRBD2 (6 bases). Germline assignment: CDR1 SEHNR and CDR2 FQNEAQ (reference sequence). This CDR3 comprises 14 residues. The germline V and J ends were trimmed by 4 bases and 6 bases, with 16 bases remaining between them. Here the CDR3 DNA reads TGTGCCAGCAGCTCAATGGGACTCCCGGGCGAGCAGTACTTC. It encodes CASSSMGLPGEQYF.

The chain has TRBV6-6 and TRBJ2-2; maybe TRBD1 (5 bases). Trimming left V 2 bases short and J 7 bases short, with 11 bases between. Germline V gene data show CDR1 as MNHNY and CDR2 as SVGAGI (reference sequence). The CDR3 is made up of 14 amino acids. The CDR3 spells CASSYPGNDGELFF. CDR3 nucleotides: TGTGCCAGCAGTTACCCAGGGAACGACGGGGAGCTGTTTTTT.

The V and J genes are TRBV5-5 and TRBJ2-5, with TRBD2 matching over 15 bases. The CDR3 length is 17 residues. V gave up 3 bases and J gave up 4 bases; unmatched junction bases: 7. Germline V gene lookup returns CDR1 SGHKS and CDR2 YYEKEE (reference sequence). The CDR3 DNA reads as TGTGCCAGCAGCTACCAGGGACTAGCGGGGGGCCCAGAGACCCAGTACTTC. Amino acids: CASSYQGLAGGPETQYF.